The 20 T cell receptor beta chains in this list originate from one sample, sequenced in a study of cytomegalovirus exposure and HLA in healthy donors. PCR amplification relied on 60 Vbeta primers (plus 13 Jbeta primers). Produced via immunoSEQ multiplex PCR; TCRdb's table is partial and in-frame only. The top ten clones hold about 4.7% of a sample with about 160,000 clones, roughly 80% of them seen once. Material: PBMCs. These TCRs come from a man aged 25-40 years in good health and CMV-seronegative.

This clone was seen only once. This chain links TRBV11-2 with TRBJ2-3; D is possibly TRBD1 (6 bases). This CDR3 contains 16 residues. V was pared by 5 bases and J by 5 bases, with 20 bases between. The V gene's germline CDR1 is SGHAT and CDR2 FQNNGV. This chain's CDR3 is CASSPIRGRTVDTQYF. The DNA for the CDR3 is TGTGCCAGCAGCCCAATCAGGGGACGGACGGTAGATACGCAGTATTTT.

This chain links TRBV7-9 with TRBJ1-2; 8 bases are a match to TRBD1. Germline assignment: CDR1 SEHNR and CDR2 FQNEAQ (reference sequence). The CDR3 runs 16 residues. V shed 3 bases, J shed 4 bases, and the junction held 10 bases outside the gene matches. Here the CDR3 reads CASSFRDRLEIYGYTF. Here the CDR3 DNA reads TGTGCCAGCAGCTTCAGGGACAGGCTCGAAATCTATGGCTACACCTTC.

This clone was detected a few times. The V call is TRBV5-4, the J call TRBJ2-5; a possible D gene is TRBD1 (5 bases). The V end was cut by 1 base, the J end by 5 bases, with 9 bases between. Germline assignment: CDR1 SGHNT and CDR2 YYREEE (reference sequence). This CDR3 comprises 13 residues. In DNA, the CDR3 is TGTGCCAGCAGCTTGAGGGGTTTGGAGACCCAGTACTTC. Residues: CASSLRGLETQYF.

V gene TRBV4-1 combines with J gene TRBJ1-1; 12 bases line up with TRBD1. The length of the CDR3 is 18 residues. CDR1 is MGHRA, CDR2 YSYEKL, per germline. Germline trimming cut 1 base from V and 3 bases from J; bases unmatched to any gene: 9. The DNA of the CDR3 is TGCGCCAGCAGCCAAGGGTTCGGGGACAGGGGGCGCGACACTGAAGCTTTCTTT. Residues: CASSQGFGDRGRDTEAFF.

This chain joins TRBV2 and TRBJ2-4; tentatively, D is TRBD2 (5 bases). The CDR3 extends over 16 amino acids. The V end lost 6 bases, the J end lost 0 bases, and 15 bases lay between the germline ends. Germline V CDR1 and CDR2: SNHLY, FYNNEI. The CDR3 loop reads CASREGPILAKNIQYF. Here the CDR3 DNA reads TGTGCCAGCAGAGAGGGCCCTATCCTAGCCAAAAACATTCAGTACTTC. Full variable domain (missing parts from reference TRBV2 and TRBJ2-4): EPEVTQTPSHQVTQMGQEVILRCVPISNHLYFYWYRQILGQKVEFLVSFYNNEISEKSEIFDDQFSVERPDGSNFTLKIRSTKLEDSAMYFCASREGPILAKNIQYFGAGTRLSVL.

The chain has TRBV6-6 and TRBJ2-7; 7 bases are a match to TRBD2. There are 15 residues in the CDR3. With 2 bases clipped from V and 3 bases from J, the junction kept 7 bases outside the gene matches. Germline values: CDR1 MNHNY, CDR2 SVGAGI (reference sequence). For the CDR3, the DNA is TGTGCCAGCAGTTACGGGGCGGGAGCCAACTACGAGCAGTACTTC. Translating it yields CASSYGAGANYEQYF.

The rearrangement links TRBV29-1 to TRBJ1-2; D might be TRBD1 (5 bases). Trimming removed 7 bases from V and 2 bases from J, with 14 bases in between. Germline V gene sequence: CDR1 SQVTM, CDR2 ANQGSEA. This CDR3 comprises 13 residues. Here the CDR3 reads CSAAGGHNYGYTF. In nucleotides, the CDR3 is TGCAGCGCAGCCGGTGGACACAACTATGGCTACACCTTC. The whole variable domain, filled in from reference TRBV29-1 and TRBJ1-2, reads SAVISQKPSRDICQRGTSLTIQCQVDSQVTMMFWYRQQPGQSLTLIATANQGSEATYESGFVIDKFPISRPNLTFSTLTVSNMSPEDSSIYLCSAAGGHNYGYTFGSGTRLTVV.

CDR3 region: CASSSRGTGETQYF. CDR3 DNA sequence: TGTGCCAGCAGCTCGAGGGGGACGGGAGAGACCCAGTACTTC. The J gene is TRBJ2-5, the V gene TRBV7-2; D is possibly TRBD1 (6 bases). The V and J ends lost 4 bases and 4 bases respectively, with 13 bases between them. Per germline, CDR1 SGHTA and CDR2 FQGNSA. The CDR3 length is 14 residues.

The chain is built from TRBV5-1 and TRBJ2-7, with 8 nucleotides matching TRBD1. Germline V gives CDR1 SGHRS, CDR2 YFSETQ. The trim removed 7 bases at V and 7 bases at J, leaving 22 bases unmatched. This CDR3 is built from 17 residues. The CDR3 reads CASVRGLPTSLPEEQYF. In DNA, the CDR3 is TGCGCCAGCGTCAGGGGGCTTCCTACGAGTCTACCAGAGGAGCAGTACTTC.

The count of this clone is one. The CDR3 region has the DNA TGTGCCAGCACCGCAGTGGCTGGGGCCAACGTCCTGACTTTC. Translating gives CASTAVAGANVLTF. The chain has TRBV6-5 and TRBJ2-6; D uncertain. V shed 7 bases and J shed 2 bases, with 9 bases lying between them. This CDR3 region has 14 residues. The germline V gene has CDR1 MNHEY and CDR2 SVGAGI.

CDR3 DNA sequence: TGCGCCAGCTTACAGGGGAGGTCCTACGAGCAGTACTTC. This sequence encodes CASLQGRSYEQYF. The rearrangement uses TRBV10-1 and TRBJ2-7; weak D call: TRBD1 (7 bases). This CDR3 region has 13 residues. Trimming left V 8 bases short and J 1 base short, with 12 bases between. Germline CDR1 and CDR2: WNHNN and SYGVQD (reference sequence).

The rearrangement links TRBV7-8 to TRBJ2-7; D might be TRBD2 (6 bases). The CDR3 totals 14 residues. Germline lookup yields CDR1 SGHVS and CDR2 FQNEAQ. The V and J ends lost 5 bases and 9 bases respectively, with 20 bases between them. CDR3 loop: CASSVGTEPTGQYF. CDR3 nucleotide sequence: TGTGCCAGCAGCGTCGGGACTGAGCCTACGGGGCAGTACTTC.

The chain links TRBV28 to TRBJ1-1, with D unresolved. This CDR3 is 14 amino acids long. Trimming pared 4 bases from V and 5 bases from J, leaving 14 bases between. Germline-derived CDR1 and CDR2 are MDHEN and SYDVKM. The CDR3 DNA reads TGTGCCAGCAGTTGGGTAGGGCGCGGGACTGAAGCTTTCTTT. Protein sequence: CASSWVGRGTEAFF.

This CDR3 reads CASSPYSGGTDTQYF. The CDR3 nucleotides read TGTGCCAGTAGTCCCTATAGCGGGGGCACAGATACGCAGTATTTT. This sequence joins TRBV19 and TRBJ2-3; 8 bases match TRBD2. The CDR3 covers 15 residues. Unmatched junction bases numbered 5, after V lost 5 bases and J lost 1 base. CDR1 and CDR2 (germline): LNHDA, SQIVND (reference sequence).

The J gene is TRBJ1-5, the V gene TRBV18, with D perhaps TRBD1 (6 bases). Germline V CDR1 and CDR2: KGHSH, LQKENI. The V end was cut by 3 bases, the J end by 3 bases, with 9 bases between. The CDR3 totals 14 residues. Written as DNA, the CDR3 is TGTGCCAGCTCACCTACAGGGCCCAATCAGCCCCAGCATTTT. Translated, it gives CASSPTGPNQPQHF.

J is TRBJ1-4 and V is TRBV9, with no clear D. The CDR3 totals 13 residues. Germline CDR1 SGDLS, CDR2 YYNGEE. Trimming cost V 0 bases and J 5 bases, with 5 bases left between them. The CDR3 sequence: CASSVGPNEKLFF. CDR3 nucleotides: TGTGCCAGCAGCGTAGGGCCGAATGAAAAACTGTTTTTT.

The chain links TRBV19 to TRBJ1-2; possibly TRBD1 for D (6 bases). The CDR3 runs 16 residues. Germline V gene data show CDR1 as LNHDA and CDR2 as SQIVND (reference sequence). Trimming took 7 bases from V and 0 from J, leaving 18 bases between them. The CDR3 loop reads CASTDLTGWANYGYTF. Written as DNA, the CDR3 is TGTGCCAGTACCGACCTCACAGGGTGGGCTAACTATGGCTACACCTTC.

The chain recombines TRBV7-9 with TRBJ1-4, with D perhaps TRBD1 (6 bases). The V gene's germline CDR1 is SEHNR and CDR2 FQNEAQ (reference sequence). V gave up 7 bases and J gave up 0 bases, with 21 bases separating them. This CDR3 spans 18 amino acids. The CDR3 region is CASIGSGTSLATNEKLFF. The DNA of the CDR3 is TGTGCCAGCATCGGAAGCGGGACAAGTCTCGCAACTAATGAAAAACTGTTTTTT.

The chain is built from TRBV7-9 and TRBJ2-3; the match to TRBD2 covers 12 bases. J gave up 5 bases and V 3 bases, and 3 bases lay outside the gene matches. The CDR3 runs to 15 residues. From germline, CDR1 is SEHNR and CDR2 FQNEAQ (reference sequence). The CDR3, as DNA: TGTGCCAGCAGCTTGACTAGCGGGAGTAAAGATACGCAGTATTTT. Protein sequence: CASSLTSGSKDTQYF.

This clone was seen more than once but under ten times. The J gene is TRBJ1-1, the V gene TRBV5-1; D is ambiguous. This CDR3 spans 14 amino acids. V shed 0 bases and J shed 10 bases, with 16 bases lying between them. The germline CDR1 and CDR2 sequences are SGHRS and YFSETQ. Here the CDR3 DNA reads TGCGCCAGCAGCTTGGGGGTACAGCCGCTCGGAGCTTTCTTT. Translating gives CASSLGVQPLGAFF.